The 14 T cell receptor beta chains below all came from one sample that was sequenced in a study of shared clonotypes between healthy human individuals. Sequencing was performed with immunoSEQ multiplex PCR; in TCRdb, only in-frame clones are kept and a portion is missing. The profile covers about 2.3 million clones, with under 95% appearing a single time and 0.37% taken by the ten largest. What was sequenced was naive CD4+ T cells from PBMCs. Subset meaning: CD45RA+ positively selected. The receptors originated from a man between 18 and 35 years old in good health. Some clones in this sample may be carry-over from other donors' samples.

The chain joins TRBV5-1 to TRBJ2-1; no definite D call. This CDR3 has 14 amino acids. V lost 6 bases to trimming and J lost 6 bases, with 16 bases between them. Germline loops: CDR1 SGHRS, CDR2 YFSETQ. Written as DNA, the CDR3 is TGCGCCAGCACCCTTGGGCCCAAGGGCAATGAGCAGTTCTTC. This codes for CASTLGPKGNEQFF.

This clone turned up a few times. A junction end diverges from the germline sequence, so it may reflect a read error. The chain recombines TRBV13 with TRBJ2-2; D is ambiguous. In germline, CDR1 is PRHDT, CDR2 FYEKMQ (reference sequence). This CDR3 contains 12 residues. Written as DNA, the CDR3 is TGTGCCAGCCGCTTAGGGACCGGGGAGCTGTTTTTT. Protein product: CASRLGTGELFF.

The CDR3 coding sequence is TGTGCCAGCAGTGCCCCCCTGGGACTAGCGGGAGTAGGAGAGCAGTTCTTC. Amino acids: CASSAPLGLAGVGEQFF. The chain employs TRBV6-1 and TRBJ2-1; 14 bases match TRBD2. The CDR3 loop spans 17 amino acids. Looked up from germline, CDR1 is MNHNS and CDR2 is SASEGT. V lost 4 bases and J lost 10; bases outside the gene matches: 12.

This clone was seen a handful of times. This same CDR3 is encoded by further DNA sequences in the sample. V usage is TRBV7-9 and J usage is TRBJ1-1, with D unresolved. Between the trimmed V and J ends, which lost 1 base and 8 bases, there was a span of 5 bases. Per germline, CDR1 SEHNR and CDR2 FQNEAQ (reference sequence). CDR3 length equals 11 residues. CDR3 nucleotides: TGTGCCAGCAGCTTAGTAGGAGAAGCTTTCTTT. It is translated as CASSLVGEAFF.

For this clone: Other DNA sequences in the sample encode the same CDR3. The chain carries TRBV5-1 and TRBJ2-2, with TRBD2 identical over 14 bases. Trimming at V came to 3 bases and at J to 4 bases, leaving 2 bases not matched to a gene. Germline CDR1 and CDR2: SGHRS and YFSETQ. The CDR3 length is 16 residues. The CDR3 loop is CASSSGLAGGTGELFF. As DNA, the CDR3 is TGCGCCAGCAGCTCAGGACTAGCGGGAGGCACCGGGGAGCTGTTTTTT.

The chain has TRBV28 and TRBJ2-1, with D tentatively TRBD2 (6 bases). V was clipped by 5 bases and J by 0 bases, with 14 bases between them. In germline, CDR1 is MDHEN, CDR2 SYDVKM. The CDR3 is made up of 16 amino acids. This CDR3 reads CASSPPVAASYNEQFF. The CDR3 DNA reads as TGTGCCAGCAGTCCGCCGGTAGCGGCCTCCTACAATGAGCAGTTCTTC.

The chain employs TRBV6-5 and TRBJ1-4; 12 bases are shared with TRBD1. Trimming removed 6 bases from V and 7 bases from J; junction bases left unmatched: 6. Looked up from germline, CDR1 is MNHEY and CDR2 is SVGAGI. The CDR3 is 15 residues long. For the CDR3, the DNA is TGTGCCAGCAGCCGCCGGGACAGGGGGCCTGAAAAACTGTTTTTT. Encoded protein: CASSRRDRGPEKLFF.

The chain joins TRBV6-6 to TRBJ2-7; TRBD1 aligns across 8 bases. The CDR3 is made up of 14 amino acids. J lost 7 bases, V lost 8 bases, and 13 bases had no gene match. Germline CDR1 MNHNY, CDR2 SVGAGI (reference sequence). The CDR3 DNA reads TGTGCCAGCGGACAGGGAGGAATCGCATGGGAGCAGTACTTC. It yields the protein CASGQGGIAWEQYF.

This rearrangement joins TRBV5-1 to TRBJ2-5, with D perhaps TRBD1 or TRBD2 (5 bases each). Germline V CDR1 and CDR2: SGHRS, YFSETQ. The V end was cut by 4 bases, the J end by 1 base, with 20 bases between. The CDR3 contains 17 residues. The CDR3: CASSLDPFTGPQETQYF. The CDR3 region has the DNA TGCGCCAGCAGCCTCGACCCTTTTACGGGACCCCAAGAGACCCAGTACTTC. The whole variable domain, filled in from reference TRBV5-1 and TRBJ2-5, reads KAGVTQTPRYLIKTRGQQVTLSCSPISGHRSVSWYQQTPGQGLQFLFEYFSETQRNKGNFPGRFSGRQFSNSRSEMNVSTLELGDSALYLCASSLDPFTGPQETQYFGPGTRLLVL.

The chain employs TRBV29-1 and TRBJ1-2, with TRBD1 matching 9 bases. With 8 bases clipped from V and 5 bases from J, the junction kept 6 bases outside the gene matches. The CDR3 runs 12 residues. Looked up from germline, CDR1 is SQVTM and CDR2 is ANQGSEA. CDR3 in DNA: TGCAGCTTGGGGGGACAGGGTTATGGCTACACCTTC. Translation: CSLGGQGYGYTF.

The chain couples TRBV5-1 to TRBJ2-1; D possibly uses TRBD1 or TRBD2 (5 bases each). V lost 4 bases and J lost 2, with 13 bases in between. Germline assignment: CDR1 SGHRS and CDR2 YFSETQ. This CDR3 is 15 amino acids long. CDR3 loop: CASSRDLTPYNEQFF. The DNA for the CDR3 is TGCGCCAGCAGCCGGGACCTCACCCCCTACAATGAGCAGTTCTTC.

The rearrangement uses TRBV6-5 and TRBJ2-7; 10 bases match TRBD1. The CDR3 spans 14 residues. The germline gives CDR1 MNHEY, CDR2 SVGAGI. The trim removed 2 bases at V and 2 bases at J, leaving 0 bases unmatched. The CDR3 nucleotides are TGTGCCAGCAGTTACGGGACAGGGGCCTACGAGCAGTACTTC. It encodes CASSYGTGAYEQYF.

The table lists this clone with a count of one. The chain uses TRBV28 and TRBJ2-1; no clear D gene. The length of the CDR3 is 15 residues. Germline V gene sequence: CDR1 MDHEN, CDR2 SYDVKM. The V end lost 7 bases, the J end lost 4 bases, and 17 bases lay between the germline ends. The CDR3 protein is CASTLGGVQYNEQFF. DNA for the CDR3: TGTGCCAGCACCCTCGGCGGTGTTCAGTACAATGAGCAGTTCTTC.

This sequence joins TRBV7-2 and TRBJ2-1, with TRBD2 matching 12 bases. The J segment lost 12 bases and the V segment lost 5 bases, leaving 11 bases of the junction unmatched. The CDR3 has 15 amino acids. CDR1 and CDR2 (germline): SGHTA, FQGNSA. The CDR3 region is CASSKLLAGGPGQFF. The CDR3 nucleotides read TGTGCCAGCAGCAAACTTCTAGCGGGAGGGCCTGGGCAGTTCTTC.